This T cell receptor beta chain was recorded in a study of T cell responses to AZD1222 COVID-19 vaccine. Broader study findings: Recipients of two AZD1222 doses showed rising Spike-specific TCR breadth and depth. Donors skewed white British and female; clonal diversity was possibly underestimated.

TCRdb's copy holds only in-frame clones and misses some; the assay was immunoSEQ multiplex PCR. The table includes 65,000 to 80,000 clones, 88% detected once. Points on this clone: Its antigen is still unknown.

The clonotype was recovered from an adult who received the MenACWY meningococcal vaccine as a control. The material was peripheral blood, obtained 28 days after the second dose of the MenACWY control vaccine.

CDR3 sequence: CASSVDGTVNQPQHF. Here the CDR3 DNA reads TGTGCCAGCAGCGTAGACGGGACGGTCAATCAGCCCCAGCATTTT. The rearrangement uses TRBV9 and TRBJ1-5; weak D call: TRBD1 (5 bases). The germline V gene has CDR1 SGDLS and CDR2 YYNGEE. The CDR3 has 15 amino acids. The V gene lost 0 bases and the J gene lost 3 bases, with 10 bases spanning the gap. The whole variable domain, remainder taken from reference TRBV9 and TRBJ1-5, is DSGVTQTPKHLITATGQRVTLRCSPRSGDLSVYWYQQSLDQGLQFLIQYYNGEERAKGNILERFSAQQFPDLHSELNLSSLELGDSALYFCASSVDGTVNQPQHFGDGTRLSIL.